This passage covers 25 T cell receptor beta chains from one sample sequenced in a study of T cells in Graves' hyperthyroidism and ophthalmopathy. RNA transcripts yielded amplified TCR beta CDR3 regions. The HTBI primer set was used in a first-round RT-PCR of the TCR CDR3. TCRdb reprocessed the multiplex PCR reads via MiXCR and lists one record per CDR3 protein. The data show 600,000 or so distinct CDR3 sequences, with around 15% seen just once and 3.8% held by the top ten. The sequenced sample was blood. The receptors derive from a woman younger than 45 with Graves' hyperthyroidism.

This clonotype has ten or more counts. The chain has TRBV27 and TRBJ1-2; 9 bases are shared with TRBD1. Trimming at V came to 7 bases and at J to 3 bases, leaving 12 bases not matched to a gene. The germline V gene has CDR1 MNHEY and CDR2 SMNVEV (reference sequence). The CDR3 extends over 16 amino acids. This chain's CDR3 is CASNIKGTGSYYGYTF. The CDR3 DNA follows: TGTGCCAGCAACATAAAGGGGACAGGGTCCTACTATGGCTACACCTTC.

In this sample, this clonotype turned up many times. V gene TRBV20-1 combines with J gene TRBJ1-5; D gene uncertain. CDR1 is DFQATT, CDR2 SNEGSKA, per germline (reference sequence). V lost 6 bases, J lost 0 bases, and 9 bases lay in between. CDR3 length equals 13 residues. CDR3 DNA sequence: TGCAGTGCCCGCAGCGATAGCAATCAGCCCCAGCATTTT. Translated: CSARSDSNQPQHF.

A note on this clonotype: A read error may explain this, as a much larger clone is one base away. V gene TRBV3-1 combines with J gene TRBJ2-1; D remains unclear. From germline, CDR1 is LGHDT and CDR2 YNNKEL (reference sequence). This CDR3 comprises 15 residues. Trimming shortened V by 1 base and J by 0 bases, and 7 bases separated the two germline ends. The CDR3 here is CASSQAYSSYNEQFF. The DNA for the CDR3 is TGTGCCAGCAGCCAAGCTTATAGCTCCTACAATGAGCAGTTCTTC.

This clonotype was seen ten or more times. The J gene is TRBJ1-1, the V gene TRBV12-5; D is ambiguous. The CDR3 is 17 amino acids. Germline V gene sequence: CDR1 LGHNT, CDR2 FRNRAP. The germline V and J ends were trimmed by 2 bases and 5 bases, with 21 bases remaining between them. DNA for the CDR3: TGTGCTAGTGGTTTGAAACGGGCTTTTGGGATTAGGACTGAAGCTTTCTTT. As protein: CASGLKRAFGIRTEAFF.

The V gene is TRBV10-2, the J gene TRBJ2-7; no clear D gene. CDR1 and CDR2 from the germline V gene are WSHSY and SAAADI. CDR3 size: 11 residues. V lost 0 bases to trimming and J lost 5 bases, with 2 bases between them. The chain's CDR3 is CASSESNEQYF. The CDR3 DNA sequence: TGCGCCAGCAGTGAGTCTAACGAGCAGTACTTC.

The CDR3 loop is CASSMVALDASEAFF. The CDR3 DNA reads as TGTGCCAGTAGTATGGTCGCCCTCGACGCCTCTGAAGCTTTCTTT. The chain links TRBV19 to TRBJ1-1; the D is unclear. V lost 3 bases, J lost 6 bases, and 17 bases lay in between. The CDR3 length is 15 residues. Germline V gives CDR1 LNHDA, CDR2 SQIVND (reference sequence). Looking up the rest from reference TRBV19 and TRBJ1-1 gives the full variable domain: DGGITQSPKYLFRKEGQNVTLSCEQNLNHDAMYWYRQDPGQGLRLIYYSQIVNDFQKGDIAEGYSVSREKKESFPLTVTSAQKNPTAFYLCASSMVALDASEAFFGQGTRLTVV.

The chain uses TRBV27 and TRBJ1-5; the D gene is possibly TRBD1 (5 bases). CDR1 MNHEY and CDR2 SMNVEV come from the germline V gene (reference sequence). The CDR3 has 14 amino acids. Trimming removed 2 bases at V and 7 bases at J, with 12 bases between. The CDR3 here is CASSLQGDGQPQHF. CDR3 in DNA: TGTGCCAGCAGTTTACAGGGTGATGGACAGCCCCAGCATTTT.

This clonotype occurred many times. The chain uses TRBV11-2 and TRBJ1-1; D is unclear. Trimming stripped 5 bases from V and 0 bases from J, with 19 bases between. The germline CDR1 and CDR2 sequences are SGHAT and FQNNGV. CDR3 length: 17 residues. This chain's CDR3 is CASSTSGIWGLNTEAFF. Here the CDR3 DNA reads TGTGCCAGCAGCACGAGTGGGATCTGGGGTCTGAACACTGAAGCTTTCTTT. The variable domain in full, with the rest retrieved from reference TRBV11-2 and TRBJ1-1, is EAGVAQSPRYKIIEKRQSVAFWCNPISGHATLYWYQQILGQGPKLLIQFQNNGVVDDSQLPKDRFSAERLKGVDSTLKIQPAKLEDSAVYLCASSTSGIWGLNTEAFFGQGTRLTVV.

As to this clonotype: This could be a read error, since a much larger clone is one nucleotide away. The genes are TRBV28 and TRBJ1-2, with TRBD1 as a possible D gene (5 bases). V lost 11 bases, J lost 10 bases, and 23 bases lay in between. This CDR3 comprises 13 residues. Germline lookup yields CDR1 MDHEN and CDR2 SYDVKM. The DNA for the CDR3 is TGTGCCGTTAGGGACTCGGCGATCTCTGACTACACCTTC. It codes for CAVRDSAISDYTF.

This clonotype showed up just a few times. V and J are TRBV27 and TRBJ2-7, with 16 nucleotides matching TRBD2. The junction had 11 bases not matched to a gene; V was cut back by 5 bases and J by 4 bases. The CDR3 length is 18 residues. Germline V gene lookup returns CDR1 MNHEY and CDR2 SMNVEV (reference sequence). CDR3 sequence reads: CASSPGLAGGPMMYEQYF. CDR3 sequence (DNA): TGTGCCAGCAGTCCGGGACTAGCGGGAGGGCCTATGATGTACGAGCAGTACTTC.

This clonotype appeared a single time. A junction boundary mismatches the germline segment, possibly from a read error. The rearrangement links TRBV11-3 to TRBJ2-1; TRBD2 matches at 9 bases. This CDR3 comprises 16 residues. Germline V CDR1 and CDR2: SGHNT, YENEEA. The CDR3 loop is CASSLGLAGRYKEQFF. The CDR3 DNA reads TGTGCCAGCAGCTTAGGTCTAGCGGGACGCTACAAGGAGCAGTTCTTC.

This clonotype was recorded many times. The chain carries TRBV25-1 and TRBJ2-1, with 12 bases matching TRBD2. The length of the CDR3 is 13 residues. The J segment lost 7 bases and the V segment lost 7 bases, leaving 2 bases of the junction unmatched. The V gene's germline CDR1 is MGHDK and CDR2 SYGVNS. The CDR3 is CASKLAGGNEQFF. CDR3 DNA sequence: TGTGCCAGCAAACTAGCGGGAGGAAATGAGCAGTTCTTC.

This clonotype has a count of ten or more. J is TRBJ2-1 and V is TRBV7-6; 12 bases are a match to TRBD2. With V trimmed by 6 bases and J by 0 bases, 3 bases remained unmatched. The CDR3 contains 16 residues. The germline V gene encodes CDR1 SGHVS and CDR2 FNYEAQ. The CDR3: CASSLAGGPSYNEQFF. The CDR3 DNA reads TGTGCCAGCAGTCTAGCGGGAGGGCCCTCCTACAATGAGCAGTTCTTC. The full variable domain, rest sourced from reference TRBV7-6 and TRBJ2-1, is GAGVSQSPRYKVTKRGQDVALRCDPISGHVSLYWYRQALGQGPEFLTYFNYEAQQDKSGLPNDRFSAERPEGSISTLTIQRTEQRDSAMYRCASSLAGGPSYNEQFFGPGTRLTVL.

V and J are TRBV30 and TRBJ1-4; D uncertain. CDR1 is GTSNPN and CDR2 is SVGIG in the germline V gene (reference sequence). This CDR3 contains 14 residues. Trimming stripped 5 bases from V and 0 bases from J, with 10 bases between. Here the CDR3 DNA reads TGTGCCTGGGGGCGGACGGCAACTAATGAAAAACTGTTTTTT. It specifies CAWGRTATNEKLFF.

This clonotype has a count of ten or more. The rearrangement links TRBV19 to TRBJ2-1, with D perhaps TRBD2 (5 bases). This CDR3 has 16 residues. The V and J ends lost 6 bases and 1 base respectively, with 16 bases between them. Germline V gene data show CDR1 as LNHDA and CDR2 as SQIVND (reference sequence). CDR3 bases: TGTGCCAGTAGGGCACGCGGGCAACCTTCCTACAATGAGCAGTTCTTC. This sequence encodes CASRARGQPSYNEQFF.

This clonotype was found many times. The chain carries TRBV18 and TRBJ1-2, with TRBD1 as a possible D gene (6 bases). CDR1 is KGHSH and CDR2 is LQKENI in the germline V gene. The CDR3 has 13 residues. V lost 4 bases and J 2 bases, leaving 8 bases between the germline ends. In DNA, the CDR3 is TGTGCCAGCTCACAGGACAGAAACTATGGCTACACCTTC. This gives the protein CASSQDRNYGYTF.

The table lists this clonotype with many counts. The V call is TRBV20-1, the J call TRBJ2-4; 8 positions match TRBD1. Germline values: CDR1 DFQATT, CDR2 SNEGSKA (reference sequence). V dropped 1 base and J dropped 2; count of bases not matched to a gene: 4. This CDR3 spans 15 amino acids. The CDR3 loop is CSARVGTGPKNIQYF. The CDR3 nucleotides read TGCAGTGCTAGAGTAGGGACAGGCCCCAAAAACATTCAGTACTTC.

This clonotype was recorded at least ten times. J is TRBJ2-7 and V is TRBV28; 8 bases match TRBD1. The CDR3 length is 15 residues. CDR1 is MDHEN, CDR2 SYDVKM, per germline. Germline trimming cut 5 bases from V and 6 bases from J; bases unmatched to any gene: 12. The CDR3: CASSEQLGQGSEQYF. The CDR3 DNA is TGTGCCAGCAGTGAACAATTAGGACAGGGAAGCGAGCAGTACTTC.

This clonotype was seen ten or more times. The chain combines TRBV28 with TRBJ2-7; 12 bases are shared with TRBD1. The germline CDR1 and CDR2 sequences are MDHEN and SYDVKM. J lost 4 bases, V lost 5 bases, and 6 bases had no gene match. CDR3 length: 15 amino acids. The CDR3 reads CASSDRDRGQYEQYF. The CDR3 DNA reads TGTGCCAGCAGTGATCGGGACAGGGGGCAGTACGAGCAGTACTTC.

This clonotype came up many times. The chain employs TRBV28 and TRBJ2-3; 7 bases fit TRBD2. The CDR3 is made up of 15 amino acids. V lost 3 bases, J lost 1 base, and 4 bases stayed unmatched. Germline loops: CDR1 MDHEN, CDR2 SYDVKM. CDR3 coding DNA: TGTGCCAGCAGTTTTCTAACTAGCGGCACAGATACGCAGTATTTT. Encoded protein: CASSFLTSGTDTQYF.

The sample holds many counts of this clonotype. The rearrangement joins TRBV24-1 to TRBJ1-1; the D is unclear. The CDR3 is 13 amino acids. V was trimmed by 7 bases and J by 1 base, leaving 9 bases between them. Germline V gene lookup returns CDR1 KGHDR and CDR2 SFDVKD. CDR3 sequence reads: CATRNTQNTEAFF. The CDR3 bases are TGTGCCACCAGGAACACACAGAACACTGAAGCTTTCTTT.

This clonotype was counted at least ten times. The J gene is TRBJ2-7, the V gene TRBV7-9, with a possible D match to TRBD1 (5 bases). Trimming left V 2 bases short and J 7 bases short, with 21 bases between. Germline V gene lookup returns CDR1 SEHNR and CDR2 FQNEAQ (reference sequence). CDR3 size: 16 residues. The CDR3 region has the DNA TGTGCCAGCAGCTTACAGGGCGAGACGAGGATTGTGGAGCAGTACTTC. It is translated as CASSLQGETRIVEQYF. Based on the CDR3 plus reference TRBV7-9 and TRBJ2-7, the full variable domain is DTGVSQNPRHKITKRGQNVTFRCDPISEHNRLYWYRQTLGQGPEFLTYFQNEAQLEKSRLLSDRFSAERPKGSFSTLEIQRTEQGDSAMYLCASSLQGETRIVEQYFGPGTRLTVT.

V usage is TRBV4-1 and J usage is TRBJ2-7; 11 bases agree with TRBD1. This CDR3 contains 15 residues. With V trimmed by 3 bases and J by 4 bases, 5 bases remained unmatched. Germline CDR1 reads MGHRA; CDR2 reads YSYEKL. CDR3: CASSHGQGARYEQYF. The CDR3 coding sequence is TGCGCCAGCAGCCATGGACAGGGGGCGAGATACGAGCAGTACTTC.

This clonotype was detected only once. This CDR3 reads CATSDLGTHEAGELFF. As DNA, the CDR3 is TGTGCCACCAGTGATTTGGGGACCCATGAGGCCGGGGAGCTGTTTTTT. This chain joins TRBV24-1 and TRBJ2-2; possibly TRBD1 or TRBD2 for D (5 bases each). CDR1 is KGHDR and CDR2 is SFDVKD in the germline V gene. This CDR3 is 16 amino acids long. V shed 0 bases and J shed 6 bases, with 13 bases lying between them.

The table lists this clonotype with many counts. V usage is TRBV20-1 and J usage is TRBJ2-7; D might be TRBD2 (6 bases). CDR1 is DFQATT, CDR2 SNEGSKA, per germline (reference sequence). V gave up 3 bases and J gave up 6 bases, with 15 bases separating them. The CDR3 is 13 amino acids. DNA of the CDR3: TGCAGTGCTAGGCGGGGCCCGGGGCCCGAGCAGTACTTC. Its protein product is CSARRGPGPEQYF.